This T cell receptor beta chain was documented in a study of ipilimumab plus nivolumab after autologous stem cell transplantation (dated by TCRdb to the early 2020s). As for the study more broadly: The median number of doses received by trial patients was about five for ipilimumab and 7 to 9 for nivolumab. The intent-to-treat population of the trial was made up of thirty-five patients. High-risk transplant-naive patients and patients relapsing within 3 years of a first autologous transplant were included in the myeloma cohort. The trial enrolled patients with high-risk diffuse large B cell lymphoma, mature T cell lymphoma, or multiple myeloma undergoing autologous transplant. General findings and caveats noted by the study authors: Combined checkpoint inhibition appeared tolerable as post-transplant consolidation, according to the authors' conclusion. Per the authors, a biologic rationale for further study of the post-transplant checkpoint inhibition approach was offered by T cell receptor repertoire, regulatory T cell phenotype and gut microbiota profiles.

Libraries were built with the immunoSEQ multiplex PCR assay. Entries here come from immuneACCESS through TCRdb and include only in-frame sequences with V and J called. Some clones fail to appear in such tables; in the studies checked, an unresolved V gene covers under half of the shortfall, and the cause of the remainder is unknown. A total of about 40,000 clones appear in this sample, 90% to 95% of them only once. The biggest ten clones account for approximately 0.92% of the sample. Regarding this clone: What antigen it recognizes has not been identified. Per-base quality was not reported, and no clone a single base away is much larger than it.

According to the germline V gene, CDR1 reads ENHRY and CDR2 reads SYGVKD. Compared with germline, V lacks 0 bases and J lacks 3 bases; bases without a gene match: 3. From the cysteine up to the phenylalanine, the CDR3 has a length of 15 residues. CDR3 DNA only is kept here, 45 bases in frame from base 1. Ipilimumab was given at 1 mg/kg intravenously on day 1 of selected weeks, and checkpoint therapy started 14 to 28 days after autologous transplant. The nivolumab dose was 3 mg/kg intravenously, delivered on day 1 of weeks 1, 4, 7, 10, and every two weeks through week 26. This Phase Ib clinical trial tested ipilimumab plus nivolumab, a combined checkpoint inhibition, as consolidation after autologous stem cell transplantation.

The receptor chain draws on TRBV10-3 and TRBJ2-7; 9 of the junction bases match TRBD1. The specimen was PBMCs, collected in a trial of ipilimumab plus nivolumab as post-transplant consolidation. This receptor was taken from a male donor with multiple myeloma. The encoded CDR3 is CAISESTGGSYEQYF. The base sequence is TGTGCCATCAGTGAGTCAACAGGGGGCAGCTACGAGCAGTACTTC.